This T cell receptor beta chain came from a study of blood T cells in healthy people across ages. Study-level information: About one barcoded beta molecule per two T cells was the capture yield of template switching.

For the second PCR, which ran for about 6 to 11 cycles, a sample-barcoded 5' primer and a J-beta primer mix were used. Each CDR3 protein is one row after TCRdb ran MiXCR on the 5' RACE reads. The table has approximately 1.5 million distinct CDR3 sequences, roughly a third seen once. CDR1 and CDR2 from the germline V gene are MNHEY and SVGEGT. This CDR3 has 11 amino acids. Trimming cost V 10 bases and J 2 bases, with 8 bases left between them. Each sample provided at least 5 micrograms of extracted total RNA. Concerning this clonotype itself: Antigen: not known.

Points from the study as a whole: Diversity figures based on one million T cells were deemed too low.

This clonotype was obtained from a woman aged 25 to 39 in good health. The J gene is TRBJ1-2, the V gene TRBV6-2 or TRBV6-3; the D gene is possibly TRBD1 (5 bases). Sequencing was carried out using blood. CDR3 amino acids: CATGVNYGYTF. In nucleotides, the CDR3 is TGTGCCACGGGGGTCAACTATGGCTACACCTTC.